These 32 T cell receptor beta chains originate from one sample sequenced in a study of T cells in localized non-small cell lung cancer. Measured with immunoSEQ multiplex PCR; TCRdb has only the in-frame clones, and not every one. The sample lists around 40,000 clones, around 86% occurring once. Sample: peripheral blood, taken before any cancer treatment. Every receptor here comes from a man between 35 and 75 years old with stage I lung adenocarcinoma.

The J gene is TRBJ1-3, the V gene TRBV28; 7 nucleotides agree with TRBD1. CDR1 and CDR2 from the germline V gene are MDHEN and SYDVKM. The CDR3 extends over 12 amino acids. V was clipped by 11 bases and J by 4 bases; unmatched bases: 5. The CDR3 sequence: CAFTGVGNTIYF. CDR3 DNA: TGTGCCTTTACAGGGGTAGGAAACACCATATATTTT.

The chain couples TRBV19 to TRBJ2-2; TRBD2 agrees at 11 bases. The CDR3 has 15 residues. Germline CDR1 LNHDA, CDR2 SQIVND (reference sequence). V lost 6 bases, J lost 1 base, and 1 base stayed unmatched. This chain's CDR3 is CASRGLAENTGELFF. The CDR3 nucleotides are TGTGCCAGTAGGGGACTAGCGGAGAACACCGGGGAGCTGTTTTTT. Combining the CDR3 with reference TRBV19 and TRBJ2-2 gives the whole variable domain DGGITQSPKYLFRKEGQNVTLSCEQNLNHDAMYWYRQDPGQGLRLIYYSQIVNDFQKGDIAEGYSVSREKKESFPLTVTSAQKNPTAFYLCASRGLAENTGELFFGEGSRLTVL.

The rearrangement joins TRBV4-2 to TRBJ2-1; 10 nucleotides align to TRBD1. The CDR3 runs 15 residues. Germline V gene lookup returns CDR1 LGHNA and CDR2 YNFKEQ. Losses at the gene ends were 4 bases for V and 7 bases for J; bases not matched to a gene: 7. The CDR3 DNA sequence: TGTGCCAGCAGCCTCCGGGACAGGGGCGGGAATGAGCAGTTCTTC. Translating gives CASSLRDRGGNEQFF.

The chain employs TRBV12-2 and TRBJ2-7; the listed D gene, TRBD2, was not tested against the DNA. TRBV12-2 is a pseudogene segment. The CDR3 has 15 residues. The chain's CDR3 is CASRLAQGGAYEQYF. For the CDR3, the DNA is TGTGCAAGTCGCTTAGCGCAAGGGGGGGCCTACGAGCAGTACTTC.

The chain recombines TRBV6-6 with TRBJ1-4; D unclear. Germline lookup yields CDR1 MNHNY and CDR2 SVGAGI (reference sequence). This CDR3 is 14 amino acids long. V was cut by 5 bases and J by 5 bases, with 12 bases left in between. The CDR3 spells CASSQRDTNEKLFF. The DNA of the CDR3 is TGTGCCAGCAGTCAGCGAGATACCAATGAAAAACTGTTTTTT.

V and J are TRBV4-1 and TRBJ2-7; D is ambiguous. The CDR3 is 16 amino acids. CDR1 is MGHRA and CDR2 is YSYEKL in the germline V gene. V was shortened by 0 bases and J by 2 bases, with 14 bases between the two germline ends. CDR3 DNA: TGCGCCAGCAGCCAAGACGGGTCCCGCGAGACCTACGAGCAGTACTTC. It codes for CASSQDGSRETYEQYF.

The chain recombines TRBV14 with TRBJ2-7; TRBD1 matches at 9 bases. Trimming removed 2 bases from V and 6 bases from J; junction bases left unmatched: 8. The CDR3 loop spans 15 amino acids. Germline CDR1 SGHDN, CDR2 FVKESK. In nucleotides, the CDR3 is TGTGCCAGCAGCCAAATCGGGACAGGGAGCTCCGAGCAGTACTTC. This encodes CASSQIGTGSSEQYF.

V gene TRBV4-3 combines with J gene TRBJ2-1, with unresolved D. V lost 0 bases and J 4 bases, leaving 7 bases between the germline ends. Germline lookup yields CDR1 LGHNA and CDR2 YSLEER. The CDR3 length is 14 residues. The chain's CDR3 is CASSQDHRYNEQFF. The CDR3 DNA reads TGCGCCAGCAGCCAAGATCACCGGTACAATGAGCAGTTCTTC.

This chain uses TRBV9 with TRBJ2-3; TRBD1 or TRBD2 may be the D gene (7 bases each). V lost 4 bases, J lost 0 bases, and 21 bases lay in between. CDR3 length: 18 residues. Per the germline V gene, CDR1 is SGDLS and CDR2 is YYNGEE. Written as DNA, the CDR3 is TGTGCCAGCAGCCCCAGACCAGGGGGAGGGCTGAGCACAGATACGCAGTATTTT. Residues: CASSPRPGGGLSTDTQYF.

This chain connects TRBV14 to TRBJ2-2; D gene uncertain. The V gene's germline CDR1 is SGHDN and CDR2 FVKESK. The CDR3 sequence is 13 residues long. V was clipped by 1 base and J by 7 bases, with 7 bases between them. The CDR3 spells CASSQAANGELFF. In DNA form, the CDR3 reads TGTGCCAGCAGCCAAGCGGCGAACGGGGAGCTGTTTTTT.

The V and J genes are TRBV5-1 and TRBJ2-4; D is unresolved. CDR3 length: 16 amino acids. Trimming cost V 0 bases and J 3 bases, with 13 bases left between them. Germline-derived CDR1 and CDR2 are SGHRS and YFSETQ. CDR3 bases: TGCGCCAGCAGCTTGGCCCGAGGTATCCACAAAAACATTCAGTACTTC. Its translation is CASSLARGIHKNIQYF.

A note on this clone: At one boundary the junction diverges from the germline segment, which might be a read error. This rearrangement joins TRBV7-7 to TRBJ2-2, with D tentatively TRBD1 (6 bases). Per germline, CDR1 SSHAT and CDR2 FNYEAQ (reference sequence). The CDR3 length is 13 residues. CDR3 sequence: CASSSQGSGELFF. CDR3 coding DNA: TGTGCTAGCAGTTCCCAGGGGTCCGGGGAGCTGTTTTTT.

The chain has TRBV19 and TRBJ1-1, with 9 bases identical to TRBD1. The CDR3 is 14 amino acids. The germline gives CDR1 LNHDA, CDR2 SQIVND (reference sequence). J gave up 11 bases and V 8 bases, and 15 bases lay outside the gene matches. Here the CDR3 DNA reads TGTGCCAGTGCACAGGGGGCTGCCACACGCGTGGCTTTCTTT. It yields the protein CASAQGAATRVAFF.

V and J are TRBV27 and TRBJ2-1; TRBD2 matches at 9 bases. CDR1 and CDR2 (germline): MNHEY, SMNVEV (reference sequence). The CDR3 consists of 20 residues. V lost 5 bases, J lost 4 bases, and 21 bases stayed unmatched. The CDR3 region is CASSTPPIAGASVRYNEQFF. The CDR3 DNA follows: TGTGCCAGCAGTACCCCTCCAATAGCGGGGGCGAGCGTTCGGTACAATGAGCAGTTCTTC.

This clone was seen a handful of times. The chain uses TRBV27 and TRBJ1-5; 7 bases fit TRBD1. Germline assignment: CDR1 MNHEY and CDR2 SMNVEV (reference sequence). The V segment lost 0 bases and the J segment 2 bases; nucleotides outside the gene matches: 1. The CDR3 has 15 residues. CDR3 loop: CASSLSQGGNQPQHF. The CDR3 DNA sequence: TGTGCCAGCAGTTTATCTCAGGGGGGCAATCAGCCCCAGCATTTT.

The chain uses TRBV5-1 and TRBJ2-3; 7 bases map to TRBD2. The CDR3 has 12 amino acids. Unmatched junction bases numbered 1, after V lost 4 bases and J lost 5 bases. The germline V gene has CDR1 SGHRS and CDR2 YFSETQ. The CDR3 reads CASSRTRDTQYF. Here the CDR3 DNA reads TGCGCCAGCAGCCGGACTAGAGATACGCAGTATTTT.

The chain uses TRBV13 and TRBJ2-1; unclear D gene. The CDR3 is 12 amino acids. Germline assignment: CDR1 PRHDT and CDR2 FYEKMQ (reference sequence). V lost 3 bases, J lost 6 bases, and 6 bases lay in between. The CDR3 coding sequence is TGTGCCAGCAGCTTGGCCGGCAATGAGCAGTTCTTC. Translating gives CASSLAGNEQFF.

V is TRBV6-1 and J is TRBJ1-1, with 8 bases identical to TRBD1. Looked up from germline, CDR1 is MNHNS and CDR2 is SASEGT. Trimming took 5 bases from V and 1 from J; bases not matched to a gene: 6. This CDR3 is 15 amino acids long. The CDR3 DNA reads TGTGCCAGCAGTAAATGGGACAGGCAGAACACTGAAGCTTTCTTT. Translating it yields CASSKWDRQNTEAFF.

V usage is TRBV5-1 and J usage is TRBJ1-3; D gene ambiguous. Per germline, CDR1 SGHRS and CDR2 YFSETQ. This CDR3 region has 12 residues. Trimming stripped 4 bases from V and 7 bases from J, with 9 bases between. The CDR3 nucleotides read TGCGCCAGCAGCACGGGAACTAACACCATATATTTT. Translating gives CASSTGTNTIYF.

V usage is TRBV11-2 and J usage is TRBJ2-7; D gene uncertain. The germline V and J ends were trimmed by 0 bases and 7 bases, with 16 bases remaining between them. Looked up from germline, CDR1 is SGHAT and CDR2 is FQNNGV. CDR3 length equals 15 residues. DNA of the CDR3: TGTGCCAGCAGCTTAGATCCGGCGAGTCAATCGGAGCAGTACTTC. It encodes CASSLDPASQSEQYF.

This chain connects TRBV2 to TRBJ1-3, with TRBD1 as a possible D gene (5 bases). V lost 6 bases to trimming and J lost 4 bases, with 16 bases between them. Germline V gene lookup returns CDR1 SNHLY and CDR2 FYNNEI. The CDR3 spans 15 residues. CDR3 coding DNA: TGTGCCAGCAGACAGGACCCCGGAGCGGGAAACACCATATATTTT. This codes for CASRQDPGAGNTIYF. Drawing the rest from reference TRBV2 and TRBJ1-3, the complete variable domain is EPEVTQTPSHQVTQMGQEVILRCVPISNHLYFYWYRQILGQKVEFLVSFYNNEISEKSEIFDDQFSVERPDGSNFTLKIRSTKLEDSAMYFCASRQDPGAGNTIYFGEGSWLTVV.

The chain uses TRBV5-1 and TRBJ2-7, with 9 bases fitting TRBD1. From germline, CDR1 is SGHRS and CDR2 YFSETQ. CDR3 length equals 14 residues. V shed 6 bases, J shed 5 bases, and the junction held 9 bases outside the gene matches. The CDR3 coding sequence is TGCGCCAGCACCCCGGACAGGGGTGGAGACGAGCAGTACTTC. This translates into CASTPDRGGDEQYF.

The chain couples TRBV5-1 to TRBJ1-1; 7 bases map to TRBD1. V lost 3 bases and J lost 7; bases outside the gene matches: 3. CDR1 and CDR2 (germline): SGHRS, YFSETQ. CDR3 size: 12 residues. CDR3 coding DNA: TGCGCCAGCAGCTCGAACAGGGGTGAAGCTTTCTTT. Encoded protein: CASSSNRGEAFF.

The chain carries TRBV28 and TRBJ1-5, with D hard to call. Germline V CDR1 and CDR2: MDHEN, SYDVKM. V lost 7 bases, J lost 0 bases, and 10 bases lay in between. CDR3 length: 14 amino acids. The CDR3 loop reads CASTLQLSNQPQHF. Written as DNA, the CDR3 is TGTGCCAGCACCTTACAGCTTAGCAATCAGCCCCAGCATTTT.

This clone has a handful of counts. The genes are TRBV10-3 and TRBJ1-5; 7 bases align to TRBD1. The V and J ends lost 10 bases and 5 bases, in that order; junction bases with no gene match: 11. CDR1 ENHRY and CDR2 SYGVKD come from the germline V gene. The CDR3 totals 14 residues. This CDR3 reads CASKEQGGDQPQHF. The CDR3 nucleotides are TGTGCCAGCAAGGAGCAGGGGGGAGATCAGCCCCAGCATTTT.

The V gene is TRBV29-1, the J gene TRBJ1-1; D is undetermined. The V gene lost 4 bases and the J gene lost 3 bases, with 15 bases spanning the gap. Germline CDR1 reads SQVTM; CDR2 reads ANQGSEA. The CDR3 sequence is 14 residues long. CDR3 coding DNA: TGCAGCGTTGGCCAGGTGGATAGGGACACTGAAGCTTTCTTT. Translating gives CSVGQVDRDTEAFF. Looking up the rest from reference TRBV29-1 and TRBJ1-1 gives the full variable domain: SAVISQKPSRDICQRGTSLTIQCQVDSQVTMMFWYRQQPGQSLTLIATANQGSEATYESGFVIDKFPISRPNLTFSTLTVSNMSPEDSSIYLCSVGQVDRDTEAFFGQGTRLTVV.

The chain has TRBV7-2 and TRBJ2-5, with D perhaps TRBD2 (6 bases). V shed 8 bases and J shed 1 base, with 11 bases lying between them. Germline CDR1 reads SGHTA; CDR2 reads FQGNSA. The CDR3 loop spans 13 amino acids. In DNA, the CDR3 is TGTGCCAGCTTGGAGGGGATCCAAGAGACCCAGTACTTC. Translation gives CASLEGIQETQYF.

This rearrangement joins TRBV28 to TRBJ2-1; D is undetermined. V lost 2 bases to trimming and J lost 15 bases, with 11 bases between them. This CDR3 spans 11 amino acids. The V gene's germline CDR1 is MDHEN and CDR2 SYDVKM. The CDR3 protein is CASSLTTTLFF. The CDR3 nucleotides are TGTGCCAGCAGTTTAACAACGACTCTGTTCTTC.

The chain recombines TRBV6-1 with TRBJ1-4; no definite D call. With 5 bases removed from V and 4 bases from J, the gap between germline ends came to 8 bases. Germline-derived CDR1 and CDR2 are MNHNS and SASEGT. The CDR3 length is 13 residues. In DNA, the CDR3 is TGTGCCAGCAGTTTGTCCTATAATGAAAAACTGTTTTTT. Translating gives CASSLSYNEKLFF.

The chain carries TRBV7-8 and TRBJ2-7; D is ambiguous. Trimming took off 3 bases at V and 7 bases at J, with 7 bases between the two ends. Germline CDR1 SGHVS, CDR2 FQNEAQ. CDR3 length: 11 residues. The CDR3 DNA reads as TGTGCCAGCAGCTTTGTCCGAGAGCAGTACTTC. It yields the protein CASSFVREQYF.

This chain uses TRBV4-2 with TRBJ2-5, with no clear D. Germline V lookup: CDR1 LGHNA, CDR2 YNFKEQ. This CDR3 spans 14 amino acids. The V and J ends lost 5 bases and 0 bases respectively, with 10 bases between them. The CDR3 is CASSETTYQETQYF. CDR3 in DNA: TGTGCCAGCAGCGAAACTACGTACCAAGAGACCCAGTACTTC.

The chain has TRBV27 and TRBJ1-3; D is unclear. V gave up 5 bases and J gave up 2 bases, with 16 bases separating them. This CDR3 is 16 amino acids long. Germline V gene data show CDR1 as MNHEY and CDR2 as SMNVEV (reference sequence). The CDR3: CASSPGRFGTGNTIYF. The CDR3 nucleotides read TGTGCCAGCAGTCCGGGCAGGTTCGGAACTGGAAACACCATATATTTT.